These 27 T cell receptor beta chains were all obtained from the same sample, sequenced in a study of T cells in localized non-small cell lung cancer. Data came from immunoSEQ multiplex PCR; TCRdb stores just in-frame clones and leaves some out. The sample has 45,000 to 55,000 clones, about nine tenths seen once. This specimen consisted of peripheral blood, obtained before any cancer treatment. The receptors derive from an older male donor with stage III squamous cell lung carcinoma.

In the case of this clone: One end of the junction does not line up with germline, which may come from a read error. At the DNA level, this CDR3 is encoded by other sequences in the same sample as well. J is TRBJ1-5 and V is TRBV10-3; D unresolved. The germline CDR1 and CDR2 sequences are ENHRY and SYGVKD. CDR3 length: 15 residues. The CDR3 bases are TGCGCCATCAGTGAGTCGTCCAGGAGCAATCAGCCCCAGCATTTT. This encodes CAISESSRSNQPQHF.

The J gene is TRBJ1-1, the V gene TRBV7-9, with D unresolved. V was shortened by 3 bases and J by 3 bases, with 5 bases between the two germline ends. Germline V gene sequence: CDR1 SEHNR, CDR2 FQNEAQ (reference sequence). CDR3 length: 12 residues. This CDR3 reads CASSFMYTEAFF. In nucleotides, the CDR3 is TGTGCCAGCAGCTTTATGTACACTGAAGCTTTCTTT.

V usage is TRBV5-1 and J usage is TRBJ2-3, with 10 bases aligning to TRBD1. Germline V gene lookup returns CDR1 SGHRS and CDR2 YFSETQ. Germline trimming cut 4 bases from V and 2 bases from J; bases unmatched to any gene: 7. The CDR3 length is 16 residues. The CDR3 sequence: CASSRTGTGVTDTQYF. DNA of the CDR3: TGCGCCAGCAGCCGTACCGGGACAGGGGTCACAGATACGCAGTATTTT.

The chain uses TRBV9 and TRBJ2-7; 7 positions agree with TRBD1. This CDR3 spans 15 amino acids. After removal of 1 base from V and 5 bases from J, the junction contained 9 bases not matched to a gene. The V gene's germline CDR1 is SGDLS and CDR2 YYNGEE. CDR3 DNA sequence: TGTGCCAGCAGCGTAACGGGACAGTTCATCAACGAGCAGTACTTC. This translates into CASSVTGQFINEQYF.

The chain links TRBV10-2 to TRBJ1-2, with D hard to call. V was trimmed by 1 base and J by 8 bases, leaving 14 bases between them. CDR1 is WSHSY, CDR2 SAAADI, per germline. This CDR3 is built from 14 residues. CDR3 bases: TGCGCCAGCAGTGAGTGGGCAAAAGAGGAAGGCTACACCTTC. Protein sequence: CASSEWAKEEGYTF.

This chain connects TRBV2 to TRBJ2-1; TRBD2 matches 10 bases. Germline values: CDR1 SNHLY, CDR2 FYNNEI. This CDR3 is built from 14 residues. The V segment lost 11 bases and the J segment 6 bases; nucleotides outside the gene matches: 10. CDR3 region: CAGRQTSGPNEQFF. The CDR3 DNA reads as TGTGCCGGAAGGCAGACTAGCGGGCCCAATGAGCAGTTCTTC.

Here the CDR3 DNA reads TGCGCCAGCAGACTTGGACAGGGGGTGACCAAAAACATTCAGTACTTC. This gives the protein CASRLGQGVTKNIQYF. J is TRBJ2-4 and V is TRBV5-1, with 10 positions matching TRBD1. The V and J ends lost 5 bases and 2 bases, in that order; junction bases with no gene match: 7. CDR1 and CDR2 (germline): SGHRS, YFSETQ. The length of the CDR3 is 16 residues.

The CDR3 loop is CASSLMGLPNTEAFF. The DNA for the CDR3 is TGTGCCAGCAGCTTGATGGGACTCCCGAACACTGAAGCTTTCTTT. The J gene is TRBJ1-1, the V gene TRBV5-8; TRBD1 is a possible D gene (5 bases). In germline, CDR1 is SGHTS, CDR2 YDEGEE. The V gene lost 1 base and the J gene lost 1 base, with 11 bases spanning the gap. CDR3 size: 15 residues.

This clone was observed a single time. This chain connects TRBV7-2 to TRBJ2-5, with D possibly being TRBD2 (5 bases). The CDR3 is 14 residues long. V shed 5 bases and J shed 5 bases, with 15 bases lying between them. Germline loops: CDR1 SGHTA, CDR2 FQGNSA. The CDR3 nucleotides read TGTGCCAGCAGCGCAGATCCGGGAAGGGAGACCCAGTACTTC. Encoded protein: CASSADPGRETQYF.

The gene calls are TRBV27 and TRBJ2-7; TRBD1 is a possible D gene (5 bases). Trimming removed 2 bases from V and 3 bases from J, with 8 bases in between. Germline V gene lookup returns CDR1 MNHEY and CDR2 SMNVEV (reference sequence). This CDR3 is built from 13 residues. For the CDR3, the DNA is TGTGCCAGCAGTTTAAAGGGGAACTACGAGCAGTACTTC. Translation gives CASSLKGNYEQYF.

V gene TRBV19 combines with J gene TRBJ2-1; D possibly corresponds to TRBD2 (6 bases). This CDR3 comprises 17 residues. V was pared by 5 bases and J by 0 bases, with 17 bases between. Germline CDR1 is LNHDA and CDR2 is SQIVND (reference sequence). CDR3 loop: CASSPHPRGSSYNEQFF. The CDR3 DNA sequence: TGTGCCAGTAGTCCCCATCCCCGGGGGTCCTCCTACAATGAGCAGTTCTTC.

The V gene is TRBV15, the J gene TRBJ1-3; D possibly corresponds to TRBD1 (6 bases). CDR1 is LNHNV and CDR2 is YYDKDF in the germline V gene (reference sequence). The V and J ends lost 3 bases and 2 bases respectively, with 11 bases between them. This CDR3 spans 15 amino acids. CDR3 sequence: CATSSYGGTGNTIYF. As DNA, the CDR3 is TGTGCCACCAGCAGTTACGGGGGCACTGGAAACACCATATATTTT.

The count of this clone is one. The chain uses TRBV30 and TRBJ1-2; no definite D call. Germline values: CDR1 GTSNPN, CDR2 SVGIG (reference sequence). CDR3 length: 13 amino acids. The V gene lost 3 bases and the J gene lost 4 bases, with 12 bases spanning the gap. The CDR3 DNA reads as TGTGCCTGGAGCCAGCCCAAAGCCTATGGCTACACCTTC. It yields the protein CAWSQPKAYGYTF.

In this sample, this clone turned up a few times. This chain uses TRBV11-3 with TRBJ2-7; D is perhaps TRBD1 (5 bases). The V end lost 5 bases, the J end lost 0 bases, and 20 bases lay between the germline ends. Germline CDR1 and CDR2: SGHNT and YENEEA. The CDR3 totals 17 residues. CDR3 coding DNA: TGTGCCAGCAGCCAGGGTGTTGGCAGGTCGAGCTCCTACGAGCAGTACTTC. It is translated as CASSQGVGRSSSYEQYF.

The chain recombines TRBV5-6 with TRBJ2-1; a possible D gene is TRBD2 (5 bases). Germline loops: CDR1 SGHDT, CDR2 YYEEEE. CDR3 length: 17 amino acids. V was cut by 4 bases and J by 4 bases, with 21 bases left in between. For the CDR3, the DNA is TGTGCCAGCAGCCGACTATTGCCACGCACCGTATACAATGAGCAGTTCTTC. The encoded protein is CASSRLLPRTVYNEQFF.

This clone has only one observation. The genes are TRBV27 and TRBJ2-7; TRBD2 might be the D (6 bases). Germline-derived CDR1 and CDR2 are MNHEY and SMNVEV (reference sequence). The CDR3 is 14 residues long. Deletions cut 3 bases from V and 2 bases from J, with 11 bases between. The CDR3: CASSFAGPTYEQYF. The DNA of the CDR3 is TGTGCCAGCAGTTTTGCGGGACCCACCTACGAGCAGTACTTC.

This chain connects TRBV5-4 to TRBJ1-1; D is possibly TRBD1 (5 bases). Per the germline V gene, CDR1 is SGHNT and CDR2 is YYREEE (reference sequence). Trimming took 0 bases from V and 10 from J, leaving 10 bases between them. CDR3 length: 12 amino acids. The CDR3 region has the DNA TGTGCCAGCAGCTTGGATCAGGGAACAGCTTTCTTT. It translates to CASSLDQGTAFF.

The V gene is TRBV2, the J gene TRBJ1-2, with TRBD1 matching over 7 bases. This CDR3 has 14 residues. V lost 5 bases, J lost 2 bases, and 5 bases stayed unmatched. Germline-derived CDR1 and CDR2 are SNHLY and FYNNEI. CDR3 nucleotide sequence: TGTGCCAGCAGTTTCTCGGACAGGAACTATGGCTACACCTTC. Translation gives CASSFSDRNYGYTF.

This rearrangement joins TRBV7-9 to TRBJ2-3; D gene uncertain. V was pared by 2 bases and J by 2 bases, with 11 bases between. This CDR3 spans 15 amino acids. Germline-derived CDR1 and CDR2 are SEHNR and FQNEAQ (reference sequence). The CDR3 loop is CASSLFGSITDTQYF. Here the CDR3 DNA reads TGTGCCAGCAGCTTATTCGGCAGTATCACAGATACGCAGTATTTT.

The gene calls are TRBV7-2 and TRBJ2-3; 8 nucleotides line up with TRBD1. Trimming took 3 bases from V and 5 from J; bases not matched to a gene: 7. The CDR3 covers 15 residues. Germline values: CDR1 SGHTA, CDR2 FQGNSA. CDR3 in DNA: TGTGCCAGCAGCTTTACCGGGACAGGTCTAGATACGCAGTATTTT. This codes for CASSFTGTGLDTQYF.

For the CDR3, the DNA is TGTGCCAGCAGCTGGGGGCTGACTAGCGGGAGGTCGAATGAGCAGTTCTTC. Its translation is CASSWGLTSGRSNEQFF. The chain recombines TRBV7-8 with TRBJ2-1, with TRBD2 identical over 13 bases. V was pared by 4 bases and J by 7 bases, with 10 bases of the junction left unmatched. In germline, CDR1 is SGHVS, CDR2 FQNEAQ. This CDR3 is 17 amino acids long.

V usage is TRBV7-9 and J usage is TRBJ2-1; TRBD2 matches at 10 bases. J lost 5 bases, V lost 6 bases, and 10 bases had no gene match. Per the germline V gene, CDR1 is SEHNR and CDR2 is FQNEAQ (reference sequence). The CDR3 runs 16 residues. The CDR3 spells CASSHTGTSAHNEQFF. The DNA for the CDR3 is TGTGCCAGCAGTCATACCGGGACTAGCGCGCACAATGAGCAGTTCTTC. The whole variable domain, filled in from reference TRBV7-9 and TRBJ2-1, reads DTGVSQNPRHKITKRGQNVTFRCDPISEHNRLYWYRQTLGQGPEFLTYFQNEAQLEKSRLLSDRFSAERPKGSFSTLEIQRTEQGDSAMYLCASSHTGTSAHNEQFFGPGTRLTVL.

The V call is TRBV5-1, the J call TRBJ1-1; the match to TRBD1 covers 9 bases. Germline CDR1 reads SGHRS; CDR2 reads YFSETQ. This CDR3 region has 17 residues. With 1 base clipped from V and 1 base from J, the junction kept 8 bases outside the gene matches. The CDR3 is CASSLRGTGYPNTEAFF. CDR3 nucleotides: TGCGCCAGCAGCTTGAGAGGGACAGGGTACCCGAACACTGAAGCTTTCTTT.

V usage is TRBV27 and J usage is TRBJ2-7; 7 bases are shared with TRBD2. The CDR3 is made up of 14 amino acids. Trimming removed 5 bases from V and 6 bases from J; junction bases left unmatched: 10. Germline CDR1 and CDR2: MNHEY and SMNVEV (reference sequence). CDR3 nucleotide sequence: TGTGCCAGCAGTAAACTTGGGGGAGGGATCGAGCAGTACTTC. As protein: CASSKLGGGIEQYF.

This chain joins TRBV9 and TRBJ2-1, with D perhaps matching TRBD2 (7 bases). V shed 0 bases and J shed 5 bases, with 15 bases lying between them. CDR1 and CDR2 (germline): SGDLS, YYNGEE. The CDR3 is 16 amino acids. This chain's CDR3 is CASSVVGAGANNEQFF. The CDR3 nucleotides read TGTGCCAGCAGCGTAGTAGGGGCGGGGGCGAACAATGAGCAGTTCTTC.

This chain uses TRBV2 with TRBJ1-3, with TRBD1 as a possible D gene (5 bases). Germline CDR1 is SNHLY and CDR2 is FYNNEI. V was trimmed by 2 bases and J by 0 bases, leaving 8 bases between them. CDR3 length: 15 amino acids. DNA of the CDR3: TGTGCCAGCAGTGAAAGGGGTATCTCTGGAAACACCATATATTTT. Its translation: CASSERGISGNTIYF.

V gene TRBV16 combines with J gene TRBJ2-7; 12 bases fit TRBD2. The CDR3 is 15 amino acids. The junction had 4 bases not matched to a gene; V was cut back by 4 bases and J by 3 bases. Per germline, CDR1 KGHSY and CDR2 FQNENV. The CDR3 nucleotides are TGTGCCAGCAGCCGAAGACTAGCGGGGGACTACGAGCAGTACTTC. It translates to CASSRRLAGDYEQYF.